A selection of T cell receptor beta chains follows, all from one sample in a study of blood T cell repertoires in COVID-19. The protocol was immunoSEQ multiplex PCR, while the TCRdb copy is restricted to in-frame clones and leaves out a portion. Here the sample spans approximately 92,000 clones, roughly 80% being singletons. The sequencing input was peripheral blood. All receptors derive from an elderly man with acute or convalescent COVID-19. Both conserved end residues are part of each CDR3. A D gene is named only where the DNA matches it firmly. Some rows have no size entry. The others give once, few or many, or a class for an expanded clone.

once TRBJ2-7 TRBV9 TRBD2 TGTGCCAGCAGCGTGGGCGGGAGCGAATCCTACGAGCAGTACTTC CASSVGGSESYEQYF
once TRBJ1-4 TRBV19 NA TGTGCCTGCTCCCACGAAGGTGTAGGGGAAGAAAAACTGTTTTTT CACSHEGVGEEKLFF
once TRBJ2-3 TRBV27 NA TGTGCCAGCAGTTTTGGCAGAACCCCAGGTACGCAGTATTTT CASSFGRTPGTQYF
few TRBJ1-1 TRBV2 TRBD1 TGTGCCAGCAGTCCTACAGGGGGGGCGGCGCGAGCTTTCTTT CASSPTGGAARAFF
NA TRBJ2-1 TRBV2 TRBD2 TGTGCCAGCCTTAGCGGGAGATCAAATGAGCAGTTCTTC CASLSGRSNEQFF
NA TRBJ2-2 TRBV7-7 NA TGTGCCAGCAGCGCAACGGACAGCAACACCGGGGAGCTGTTTTTT CASSATDSNTGELFF
once TRBJ2-1 TRBV5-5 TRBD1 TGTGCCAGCAGCTTGGAGTGGACAGGGGTTAGCATGAATGAGCAGTTCTTC CASSLEWTGVSMNEQFF
NA TRBJ2-1 TRBV9 TRBD2 TGTGCCAGCAGCGTAGCCGAGGTAGCGGGGGGTTTAGGTAATGAGCAGTTCTTC CASSVAEVAGGLGNEQFF
few TRBJ1-2 TRBV10-3 TRBD1 TGTGCCACTCTTCCGGGACAGGGGTATAGTGGCTACACCTTC CATLPGQGYSGYTF
NA TRBJ1-1 TRBV6-5 TRBD1 TGTGCCAGCTTGCTTCGGACAGGGGGCACTGAAGCTTTCTTT CASLLRTGGTEAFF
NA TRBJ1-2 TRBV30 TRBD1 TGTGCCTGGAGTGAGGTCAGGGGGAATGGCTACACCTTC CAWSEVRGNGYTF
NA TRBJ1-1 TRBV6-2/TRBV6-3 NA TGTGCCAGCAGTTACTTTGCGGGAAACACTGAAGCTTTCTTT CASSYFAGNTEAFF
NA TRBJ1-4 TRBV5-1 NA TGCGCCAGCAGCTTGTCAGGACAGAGTAATGAAAAACTGTTTTTT CASSLSGQSNEKLFF
NA TRBJ2-1 TRBV9 NA TGTGCCAGCAGCGTAGATTCGGGGGTTTACAATGAGCAGTTCTTC CASSVDSGVYNEQFF
NA TRBJ2-3 TRBV11-2 TRBD2 TGTGCCAGCAGCTTTCTGGGATGGCGGGGGAGCACAGATACGCAGTATTTT CASSFLGWRGSTDTQYF
NA TRBJ2-7 TRBV5-1 TRBD1 TGCGCCAGCAGCTCTACAGGGGTCTCCTACGAGCAGTACTTC CASSSTGVSYEQYF
NA TRBJ2-7 TRBV6-1 NA TGTGCCAGCAGCCGGGATGCTTACGAGCAGTACTTC CASSRDAYEQYF
NA TRBJ1-4 TRBV7-9 TRBD1 TGTGCCAGCAGCCGCGGGACAGGAGATGAAAAACTGTTTTTT CASSRGTGDEKLFF
once TRBJ1-4 TRBV5-1 TRBD1 TGCGCCAGCAGCGGGACAGGGGGAACTAATGAAAAACTGTTTTTT CASSGTGGTNEKLFF
few TRBJ2-7 TRBV24-1 TRBD1 TGTGCCACCAGCCCCACAGGGGCTAACGAGCAGTACTTC CATSPTGANEQYF
NA TRBJ1-5 TRBV28 TRBD1 TGTGCCAGCAGTTCCTACAGGGGGCTGGGCAATCAGCCCCAGCATTTT CASSSYRGLGNQPQHF
NA TRBJ1-6 TRBV7-8 NA TGTGCCAGCAGCTCGAGACAGGTCGAGAGCTCCTATAATTCACCCCTCCACTTT CASSSRQVESSYNSPLHF
NA TRBJ2-3 TRBV14 TRBD2 TGTGCCAGCAGCCCGGGACTAGCGGGAGTGGTAGATACGCAGTATTTT CASSPGLAGVVDTQYF
once TRBJ2-7 TRBV11-2 TRBD2 TGTGCCAGCAGCTTAGATCTTCGGGCTAGCGGGGGGGGCGAGCAGTACTTC CASSLDLRASGGGEQYF
NA TRBJ1-3 TRBV12-5 TRBD1 TGTGCTAGTGGTGATCCGGGACAGGGGGCGAATCCTGGAAACACCATATATTTT CASGDPGQGANPGNTIYF
NA TRBJ2-2 TRBV18 TRBD2 TGTGCCAGCTCACCACCCCGGACTAGCGGCGGGGAGCTGTTTTTT CASSPPRTSGGELFF
NA TRBJ2-7 TRBV7-2 TRBD2 TGTGCCAGCAGCTTAGGACTAGCGGACAGATTACGATACGAGCAGTACTTC CASSLGLADRLRYEQYF
few TRBJ2-7 TRBV11-3 TRBD2 TGTGCCAGCAGCTCAACTAGCGGGCTTCCCTACGAGCAGTACTTC CASSSTSGLPYEQYF
NA TRBJ2-1 TRBV5-1 TRBD2 TGCGCCAGCAGCCTAAGGAGCGGGGGGGCATTTCAGCCCAATGAGCAGTTCTTC CASSLRSGGAFQPNEQFF
NA TRBJ2-1 TRBV7-2 NA TGTGCCAGCAGCCGGTCCGGGCAGGGGGGAAACAATGAGCAGTTCTTC CASSRSGQGGNNEQFF
NA TRBJ2-5 TRBV6-5 NA TGTGCCAGCGAAATGCAGGGGGGTTTACCGACCCAGTACTTC CASEMQGGLPTQYF
NA TRBJ1-5 TRBV18 NA TGTGCCAGCTCACTCCAGGCTCGGAATCAGCCCCAGCATTTT CASSLQARNQPQHF
NA TRBJ2-3 TRBV25-1 NA TGTGCCACTGGACTTCCGATCACAGATACGCAGTATTTT CATGLPITDTQYF